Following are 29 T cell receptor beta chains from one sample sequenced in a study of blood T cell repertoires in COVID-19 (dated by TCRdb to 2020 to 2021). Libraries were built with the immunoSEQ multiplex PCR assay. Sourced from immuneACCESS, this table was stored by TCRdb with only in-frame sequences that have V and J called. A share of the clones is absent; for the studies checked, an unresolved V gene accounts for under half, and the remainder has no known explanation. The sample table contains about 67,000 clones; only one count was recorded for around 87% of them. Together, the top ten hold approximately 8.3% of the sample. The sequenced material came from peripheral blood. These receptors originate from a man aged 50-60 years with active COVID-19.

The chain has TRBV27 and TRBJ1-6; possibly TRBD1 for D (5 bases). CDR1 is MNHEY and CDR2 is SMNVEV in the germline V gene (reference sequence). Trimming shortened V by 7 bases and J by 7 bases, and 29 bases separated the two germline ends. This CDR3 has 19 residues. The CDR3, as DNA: TGTGCCAGCACTTTTCGTGACGGGGCCGCGGGGCGAATAAATTCACCCCTCCACTTT. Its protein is CASTFRDGAAGRINSPLHF.

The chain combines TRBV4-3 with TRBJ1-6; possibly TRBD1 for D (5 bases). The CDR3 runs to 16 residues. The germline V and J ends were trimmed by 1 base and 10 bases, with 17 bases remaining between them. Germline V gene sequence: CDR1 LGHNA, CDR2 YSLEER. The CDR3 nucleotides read TGCGCCAGCAGCCAAGTCCCGGACAACTATTTGTCACCCCTCCACTTT. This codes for CASSQVPDNYLSPLHF.

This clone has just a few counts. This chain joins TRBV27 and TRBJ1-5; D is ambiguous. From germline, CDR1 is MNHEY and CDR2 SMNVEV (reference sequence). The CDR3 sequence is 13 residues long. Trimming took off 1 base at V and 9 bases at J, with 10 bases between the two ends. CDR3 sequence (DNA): TGTGCCAGCAGTTTATACCAGGAGGGGCCCCAGCATTTT. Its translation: CASSLYQEGPQHF.

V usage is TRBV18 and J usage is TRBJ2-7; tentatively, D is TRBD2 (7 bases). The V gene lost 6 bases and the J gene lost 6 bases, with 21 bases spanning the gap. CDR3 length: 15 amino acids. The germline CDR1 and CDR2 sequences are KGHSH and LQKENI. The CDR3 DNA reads TGTGCCAGCTCCCAAAACCTGGGGGGGCCTACCGAGCAGTACTTC. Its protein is CASSQNLGGPTEQYF.

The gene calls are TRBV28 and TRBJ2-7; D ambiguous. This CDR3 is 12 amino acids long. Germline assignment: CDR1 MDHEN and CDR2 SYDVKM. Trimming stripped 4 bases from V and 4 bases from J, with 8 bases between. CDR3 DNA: TGTGCCAGCAGTTCGGTACTATACGAGCAGTACTTC. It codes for CASSSVLYEQYF.

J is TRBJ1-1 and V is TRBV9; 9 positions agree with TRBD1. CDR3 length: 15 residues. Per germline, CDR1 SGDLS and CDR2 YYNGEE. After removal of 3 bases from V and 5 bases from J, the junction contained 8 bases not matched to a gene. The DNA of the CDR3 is TGTGCCAGCAGCGAATTGGGACAGGGTTTAACTGAAGCTTTCTTT. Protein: CASSELGQGLTEAFF. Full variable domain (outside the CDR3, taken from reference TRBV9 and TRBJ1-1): DSGVTQTPKHLITATGQRVTLRCSPRSGDLSVYWYQQSLDQGLQFLIQYYNGEERAKGNILERFSAQQFPDLHSELNLSSLELGDSALYFCASSELGQGLTEAFFGQGTRLTVV.

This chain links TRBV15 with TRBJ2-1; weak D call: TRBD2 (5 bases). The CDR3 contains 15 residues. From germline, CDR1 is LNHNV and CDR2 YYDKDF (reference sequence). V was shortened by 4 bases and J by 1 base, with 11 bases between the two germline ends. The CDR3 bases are TGTGCCACCAGCATGCGAGCGGTTTCCTACAATGAGCAGTTCTTC. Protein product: CATSMRAVSYNEQFF.

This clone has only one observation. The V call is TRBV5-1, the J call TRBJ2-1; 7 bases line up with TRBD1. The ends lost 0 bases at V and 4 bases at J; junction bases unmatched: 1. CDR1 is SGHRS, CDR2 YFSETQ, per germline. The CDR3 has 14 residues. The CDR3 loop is CASSLGDSYNEQFF. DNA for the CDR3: TGCGCCAGCAGCTTGGGGGACAGTTACAATGAGCAGTTCTTC.

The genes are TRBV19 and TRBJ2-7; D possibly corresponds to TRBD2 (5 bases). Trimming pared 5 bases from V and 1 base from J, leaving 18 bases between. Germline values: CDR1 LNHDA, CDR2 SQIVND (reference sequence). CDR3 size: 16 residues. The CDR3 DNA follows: TGTGCCAGTAGTCCCTCGGGAACCGGGAAGTCCTACGAGCAGTACTTC. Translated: CASSPSGTGKSYEQYF.

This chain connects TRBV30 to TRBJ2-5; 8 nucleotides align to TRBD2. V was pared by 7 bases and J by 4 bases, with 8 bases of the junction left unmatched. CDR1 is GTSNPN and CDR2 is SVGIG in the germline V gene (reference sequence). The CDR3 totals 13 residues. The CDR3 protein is CASRRGVIETQYF. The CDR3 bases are TGTGCCTCCCGGCGGGGGGTCATAGAGACCCAGTACTTC.

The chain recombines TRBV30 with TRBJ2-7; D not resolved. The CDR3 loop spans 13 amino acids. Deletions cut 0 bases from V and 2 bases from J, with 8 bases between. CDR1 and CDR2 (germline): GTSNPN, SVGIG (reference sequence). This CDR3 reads CAWSVHQAYEQYF. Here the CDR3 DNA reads TGTGCCTGGAGTGTACACCAAGCCTACGAGCAGTACTTC.

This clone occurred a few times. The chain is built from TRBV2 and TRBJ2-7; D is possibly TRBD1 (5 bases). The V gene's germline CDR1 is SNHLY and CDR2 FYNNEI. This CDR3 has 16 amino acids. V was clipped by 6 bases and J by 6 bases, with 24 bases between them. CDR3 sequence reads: CASSQIGQGVGGEQYF. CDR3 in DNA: TGTGCCAGCAGCCAAATCGGGCAGGGTGTCGGTGGCGAGCAGTACTTC.

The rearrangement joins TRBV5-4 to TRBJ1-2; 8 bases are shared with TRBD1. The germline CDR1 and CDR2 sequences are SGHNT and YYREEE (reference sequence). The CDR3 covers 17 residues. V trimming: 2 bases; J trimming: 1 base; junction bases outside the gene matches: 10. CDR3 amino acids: CASSFRQGARGNYGYTF. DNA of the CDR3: TGTGCCAGCAGCTTCCGGCAGGGGGCCCGGGGTAACTATGGCTACACCTTC.

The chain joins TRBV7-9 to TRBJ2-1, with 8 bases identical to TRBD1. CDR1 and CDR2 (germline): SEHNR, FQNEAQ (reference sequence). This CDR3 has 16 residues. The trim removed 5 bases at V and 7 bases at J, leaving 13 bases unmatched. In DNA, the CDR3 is TGTGCCAGCAGCCCCAGTCAGGGGGCATCCAGGAATGAGCAGTTCTTC. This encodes CASSPSQGASRNEQFF.

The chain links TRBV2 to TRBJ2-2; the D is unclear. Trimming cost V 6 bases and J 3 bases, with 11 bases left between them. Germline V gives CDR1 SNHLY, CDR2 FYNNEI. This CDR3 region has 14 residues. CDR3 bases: TGTGCCAGCAGGGGTCGACGGGACACCGGGGAGCTGTTTTTT. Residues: CASRGRRDTGELFF.

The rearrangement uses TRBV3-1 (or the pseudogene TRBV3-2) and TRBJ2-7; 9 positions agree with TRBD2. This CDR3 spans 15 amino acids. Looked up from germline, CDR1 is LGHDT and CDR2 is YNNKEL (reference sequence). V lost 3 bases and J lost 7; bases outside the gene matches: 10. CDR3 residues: CASSHDLAGWYEQYF. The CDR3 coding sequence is TGTGCCAGCAGCCACGATCTAGCGGGATGGTATGAGCAGTACTTC.

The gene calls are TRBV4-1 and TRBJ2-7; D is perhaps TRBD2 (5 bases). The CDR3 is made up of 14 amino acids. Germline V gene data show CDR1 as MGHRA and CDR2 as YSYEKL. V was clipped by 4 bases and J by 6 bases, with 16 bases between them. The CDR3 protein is CASSPLGRGREQYF. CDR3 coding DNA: TGCGCCAGCAGCCCTCTAGGGCGAGGGCGCGAGCAGTACTTC.

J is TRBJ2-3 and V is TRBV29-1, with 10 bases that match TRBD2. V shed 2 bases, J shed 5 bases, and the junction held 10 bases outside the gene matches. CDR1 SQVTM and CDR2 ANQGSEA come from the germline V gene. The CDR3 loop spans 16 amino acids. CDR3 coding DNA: TGCAGCGTTGAACGACTAGCGGGTCCCCCTCAAGATACGCAGTATTTT. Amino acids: CSVERLAGPPQDTQYF.

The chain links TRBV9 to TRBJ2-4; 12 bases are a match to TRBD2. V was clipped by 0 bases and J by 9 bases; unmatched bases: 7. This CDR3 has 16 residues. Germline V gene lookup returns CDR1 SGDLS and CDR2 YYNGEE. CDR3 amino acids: CASSVDLAGGPGIQYF. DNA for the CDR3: TGTGCCAGCAGCGTAGACCTAGCGGGAGGGCCCGGCATTCAGTACTTC. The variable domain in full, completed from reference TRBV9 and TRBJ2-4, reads DSGVTQTPKHLITATGQRVTLRCSPRSGDLSVYWYQQSLDQGLQFLIQYYNGEERAKGNILERFSAQQFPDLHSELNLSSLELGDSALYFCASSVDLAGGPGIQYFGAGTRLSVL.

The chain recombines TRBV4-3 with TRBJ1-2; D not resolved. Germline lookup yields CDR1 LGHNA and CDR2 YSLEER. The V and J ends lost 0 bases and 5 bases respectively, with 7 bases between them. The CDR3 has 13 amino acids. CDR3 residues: CASSQDREYGYTF. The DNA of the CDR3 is TGCGCCAGCAGCCAAGATCGGGAGTATGGCTACACCTTC.

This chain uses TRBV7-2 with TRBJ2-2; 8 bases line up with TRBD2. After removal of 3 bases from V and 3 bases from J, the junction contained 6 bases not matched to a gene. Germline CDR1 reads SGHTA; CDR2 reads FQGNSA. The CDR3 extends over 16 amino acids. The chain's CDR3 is CASSFWQLADTGELFF. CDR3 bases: TGTGCCAGCAGCTTCTGGCAACTAGCGGACACCGGGGAGCTGTTTTTT.

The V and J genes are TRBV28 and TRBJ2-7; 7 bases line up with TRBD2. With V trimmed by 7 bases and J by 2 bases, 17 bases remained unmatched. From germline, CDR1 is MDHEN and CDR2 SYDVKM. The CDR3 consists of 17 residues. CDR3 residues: CASTSYSFGTNPYEQYF. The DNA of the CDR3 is TGTGCCAGCACCTCCTATTCGTTCGGGACTAACCCCTACGAGCAGTACTTC.

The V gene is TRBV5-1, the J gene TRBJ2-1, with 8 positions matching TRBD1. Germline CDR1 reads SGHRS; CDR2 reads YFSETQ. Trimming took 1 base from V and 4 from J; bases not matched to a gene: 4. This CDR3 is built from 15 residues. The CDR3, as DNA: TGCGCCAGCAGCTTGCAGACAGGGGCATACAATGAGCAGTTCTTC. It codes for CASSLQTGAYNEQFF.

The DNA for the CDR3 is TGTGCCAGCAGCTTAGCCCAGGGGGCAAGCTACACCTTC. This gives the protein CASSLAQGASYTF. This chain connects TRBV7-2 to TRBJ1-2; TRBD1 agrees at 8 bases. V was pared by 0 bases and J by 9 bases, with 3 bases of the junction left unmatched. Germline CDR1 is SGHTA and CDR2 is FQGNSA. The length of the CDR3 is 13 residues.

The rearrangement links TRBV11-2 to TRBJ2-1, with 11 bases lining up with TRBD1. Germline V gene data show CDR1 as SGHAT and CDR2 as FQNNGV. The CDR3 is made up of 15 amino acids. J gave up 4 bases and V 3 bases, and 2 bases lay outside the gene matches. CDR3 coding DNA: TGTGCCAGCAGCTTTGGGACAGGGGGGTACAATGAGCAGTTCTTC. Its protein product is CASSFGTGGYNEQFF. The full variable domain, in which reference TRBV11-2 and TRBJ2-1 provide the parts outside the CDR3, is EAGVAQSPRYKIIEKRQSVAFWCNPISGHATLYWYQQILGQGPKLLIQFQNNGVVDDSQLPKDRFSAERLKGVDSTLKIQPAKLEDSAVYLCASSFGTGGYNEQFFGPGTRLTVL.

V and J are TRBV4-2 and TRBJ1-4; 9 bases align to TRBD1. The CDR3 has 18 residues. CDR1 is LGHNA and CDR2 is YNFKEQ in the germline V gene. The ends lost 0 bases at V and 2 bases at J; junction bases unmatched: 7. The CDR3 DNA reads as TGTGCCAGCAGCCAAGATCCCAACAGGGGGCGGACTAATGAAAAACTGTTTTTT. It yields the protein CASSQDPNRGRTNEKLFF.

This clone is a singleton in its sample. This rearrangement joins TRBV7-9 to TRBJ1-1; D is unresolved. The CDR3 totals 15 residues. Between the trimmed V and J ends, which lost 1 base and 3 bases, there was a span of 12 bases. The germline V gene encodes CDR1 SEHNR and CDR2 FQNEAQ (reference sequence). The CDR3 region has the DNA TGTGCCAGCAGCTTAGTTACGGGGAGAGACACTGAAGCTTTCTTT. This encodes CASSLVTGRDTEAFF.

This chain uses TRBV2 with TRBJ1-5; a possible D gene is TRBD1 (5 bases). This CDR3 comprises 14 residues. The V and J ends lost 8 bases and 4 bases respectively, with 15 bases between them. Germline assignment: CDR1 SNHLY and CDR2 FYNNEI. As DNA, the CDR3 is TGTGCCAGCGAAGGAACGACAGATAATCAGCCCCAGCATTTT. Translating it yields CASEGTTDNQPQHF. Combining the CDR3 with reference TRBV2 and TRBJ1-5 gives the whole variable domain EPEVTQTPSHQVTQMGQEVILRCVPISNHLYFYWYRQILGQKVEFLVSFYNNEISEKSEIFDDQFSVERPDGSNFTLKIRSTKLEDSAMYFCASEGTTDNQPQHFGDGTRLSIL.

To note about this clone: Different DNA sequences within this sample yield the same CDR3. The CDR3 reads CASSPPDRAYEQYF. CDR3 DNA: TGCGCCAGCAGTCCCCCGGACAGGGCCTACGAGCAGTACTTC. This sequence joins TRBV4-1 and TRBJ2-7; 8 nucleotides agree with TRBD1. The CDR3 totals 14 residues. The ends lost 6 bases at V and 2 bases at J; junction bases unmatched: 6. Per germline, CDR1 MGHRA and CDR2 YSYEKL.